This TCR beta chain comes out of a study of CD8 T cells in ankylosing spondylitis. As to this clonotype: A much larger clone lies a single base off, so this may be a read error.

TCRdb ran MiXCR on the 5' RACE reads and lists one entry per CDR3 protein. The sample holds around 220,000 distinct CDR3 sequences, about 10% seen once. The CDR3 sequence is 14 residues long. CDR1 is DFQATT, CDR2 SNEGSKA, per germline (reference sequence). Trimming removed 5 bases at V and 4 bases at J, with 18 bases between. This chain links TRBV20-1 with TRBJ2-7; D not certain. Sample: blood, either unsorted or a sorted T cell fraction (not recorded which). The TCR originated in a male donor with ankylosing spondylitis or in good health (not recorded which). Here the CDR3 reads CSALTHGTFYEQYF. In DNA, the CDR3 is TGCAGTGCTCTGACCCACGGAACTTTTTACGAGCAGTACTTC.